This TCR beta chain originates from a study of blood T cell repertoires in COVID-19. At the level of the study: The study drew acute and convalescent COVID-19 samples from the United States, Italy and Spain. T cells, B-cell-depleted T cells, or PBMCs provided the cDNA or gDNA that served as material.

Trimming shortened V by 0 bases and J by 3 bases, and 14 bases separated the two germline ends. Germline V lookup: CDR1 KGHSH, CDR2 LQKENI. The CDR3 loop spans 16 amino acids. Clones were read by immunoSEQ multiplex PCR, and TCRdb kept only the in-frame ones, dropping some. The data hold tens of thousands of clones, with about 86% observed a single time. The V call is TRBV18, the J call TRBJ1-2, with D possibly being TRBD1 (6 bases). This TCR was recovered from a woman of 80 years or more with COVID-19, enrolled during active disease. The specimen was peripheral blood. CDR3 loop: CASSPPAGARDYGYTF. The DNA for the CDR3 is TGTGCCAGCTCACCACCGGCGGGGGCGCGGGACTATGGCTACACCTTC.